This T cell receptor (beta chain) originates from a study of T cells expressing NK-cell markers (dated by TCRdb to the early 2020s). As for the study more broadly: About 8 donors provided sorted CD3+CD56+NKG2C+, CD3+CD56+NKG2C- and CD3+CD56-NKG2C+ T-cell subsets, whose TCR beta-chain repertoires were profiled. The libraries were sequenced on Illumina HiSeq 2000/2500, MiSeq or NextSeq, producing 2 x 150 bp reads. Among the eight sequenced donors, only one was HCMV-seronegative, while the other seven were HCMV-seropositive. The study sequenced eight donors, all healthy volunteers chosen at random: three men and five women.

Measured from the cysteine to the phenylalanine, the CDR3 is 15 residues long. No DNA is listed. From the germline V gene, CDR1 is SGHAT and CDR2 is FQNNGV. A commercial ELISA kit detecting HCMV-specific IgG in serum was used to determine HCMV serostatus. Peripheral blood mononuclear cells were isolated from blood by Ficoll density gradient centrifugation. Points on this clonotype: Which antigen it targets is not known.

Study-level results and caveats: Those dominant clonotypes were again the most abundant among CD3+CD56-NKG2C+ cells in four donors, at about 28.3-65%. For five or six donors, the dominant CD3+CD56+NKG2C+ clonotypes were among the top 10 CD8+ clonotypes and accounted for roughly 1.0-7.5% of CD8+ T cells. It remained unclear whether the expanded NKG2C-expressing T cell clones were specific for HCMV antigens.

TCRdb lists the instrument as Illumina HiSeq 2000. TCR beta cDNA libraries were prepared using 5'RACE template switching, which introduced a universal primer site and unique molecular identifiers. Priming for cDNA synthesis came from the TCR beta constant segment, and two successive PCR amplification steps followed. Processing in the source paper ran as follows. MIGEC was used to demultiplex reads and group the reads by UMI, and MiTCR was used to assemble and quantify clonotypes. To exclude erroneous sequences, only TCR cDNA sequences supported by at least two reads were retained. The tcR package was used for downstream repertoire analysis, and clonotypes were matched across fractions by CDR3 nucleotide sequence plus V segment. Antigen specificity was annotated against VDJdb with VDJmatch, allowing one amino acid substitution in CDR3. Once TCRdb had reprocessed the reads, it stored one entry per CDR3 protein sequence and supplied no DNA. TCRdb's processing, not the authors' own work, is the source of the V and J calls. The table for this sample shows some 440,000 distinct CDR3 sequences. The ten largest account for roughly 1.4% of the sample.

The chain couples TRBV11-2 to TRBJ2-1; TCRdb picks TRBD1, but there is no DNA to check that call. The sample comprised blood T cells: a sorted CD56 or NKG2C T cell subset, CD4+ or CD8+ T cells, or bulk PBMC T cells (not recorded which). The source of this sequence is a woman between 50 and 59 years old in good health. Donor details come from another sample of the same person, matched by shared clones. CDR3 reads: CASSLSRGLSREQFF. Joined to the reference TRBV11-2 and TRBJ2-1 proteins, this CDR3 gives the full variable domain: EAGVAQSPRYKIIEKRQSVAFWCNPISGHATLYWYQQILGQGPKLLIQFQNNGVVDDSQLPKDRFSAERLKGVDSTLKIQPAKLEDSAVYLCASSLSRGLSREQFFGPGTRLTVL.